The rows below give T cell receptor beta chains drawn from one sample of a study of T cells in Graves' hyperthyroidism and ophthalmopathy. A single record per CDR3 protein comes from TCRdb applying MiXCR to the multiplex PCR reads. The sample lists hundreds of thousands of distinct CDR3 sequences; about 15% were seen once. The sequencing input was blood. The receptors were gathered from a woman aged 18-29 years with Graves' hyperthyroidism. Each CDR3 is given with its conserved first and last residue. Fields, in order: J gene, clone size, D gene, V gene, CDR3 DNA, CDR3 protein. The D gene is left open where the match is weak. The size field is filled for only some rows; it gives once, few, many or a size class.

j_call: TRBJ1-1
clone_size: many
d_call: .
v_call: TRBV28
cdr3_nt: TGTGCCAGCAGTCCTAAGGTGCCGAACACTGAAGCTTTCTTT
cdr3_aa: CASSPKVPNTEAFF

j_call: TRBJ2-3
clone_size: .
d_call: .
v_call: TRBV9
cdr3_nt: TGTGCCAGCAGCGTGCATCAAGAAGATACGCAGTATTTT
cdr3_aa: CASSVHQEDTQYF

j_call: TRBJ2-1
clone_size: .
d_call: .
v_call: TRBV29-1
cdr3_nt: TGCAGCGCGGGGACCCCCTTGGGTGAGCAGTTCTTC
cdr3_aa: CSAGTPLGEQFF

j_call: TRBJ1-1
clone_size: many
d_call: TRBD1
v_call: TRBV5-1
cdr3_nt: TGCGCCAGCAGGCCGACAGGGGACACTGAAGCTTTCTTT
cdr3_aa: CASRPTGDTEAFF

j_call: TRBJ2-2
clone_size: .
d_call: TRBD2
v_call: TRBV20-1
cdr3_nt: TGCAGTGCGCTAGCGGGAGGGCGCACCGGGGAGCTGTTTTTT
cdr3_aa: CSALAGGRTGELFF

j_call: TRBJ1-1
clone_size: many
d_call: .
v_call: TRBV7-6
cdr3_nt: TGTGCCAGCAGCGATACAGGGCAAGCTTTCTTT
cdr3_aa: CASSDTGQAFF

j_call: TRBJ1-2
clone_size: few
d_call: .
v_call: TRBV12-5
cdr3_nt: TGTGCTAGTGGGGGGCAGGACCTACAAGGCTATGGCTACACCTTC
cdr3_aa: CASGGQDLQGYGYTF

j_call: TRBJ2-3
clone_size: many
d_call: TRBD2
v_call: TRBV27
cdr3_nt: TGTGCCAGCAGTCAAATAACTAGCGGGAGGAGGCAGATACGCCAGTATTTT
cdr3_aa: CASSQITSGRRQIRQYF

j_call: TRBJ2-7
clone_size: many
d_call: TRBD1
v_call: TRBV3-1
cdr3_nt: TGTGCCAGCAGCCACCGACAGGGGGCAAACCTCTACGAGCAGTACTTC
cdr3_aa: CASSHRQGANLYEQYF

j_call: TRBJ2-5
clone_size: many
d_call: TRBD1
v_call: TRBV6-2/TRBV6-3
cdr3_nt: TGTGCCAGCAGTTACGCAATTCACTTCAGGGGGTTAGAAGAGACCCAGTACTTC
cdr3_aa: CASSYAIHFRGLEETQYF

j_call: TRBJ1-1
clone_size: few
d_call: .
v_call: TRBV6-5
cdr3_nt: TGTGCCAGCAGTTACATAGGGTTGGCTTTCTTT
cdr3_aa: CASSYIGLAFF

j_call: TRBJ1-4
clone_size: many
d_call: TRBD1
v_call: TRBV6-2/TRBV6-3
cdr3_nt: TGTGCCAGCAGAGGAGGGGGCGGAGGAGAAAAACTGTTTTTT
cdr3_aa: CASRGGGGGEKLFF

j_call: TRBJ2-1
clone_size: many
d_call: TRBD2
v_call: TRBV20-1
cdr3_nt: TGCAGTGCTAGAGATGGCGGGAGCCCCGGGAATGAGCAGTTCTTC
cdr3_aa: CSARDGGSPGNEQFF

j_call: TRBJ2-3
clone_size: many
d_call: .
v_call: TRBV27
cdr3_nt: TGTGCCAGCCGAGGTTTCACAGATACGCAGTATTTT
cdr3_aa: CASRGFTDTQYF

j_call: TRBJ2-7
clone_size: few
d_call: .
v_call: TRBV19
cdr3_nt: TGTGCCAGTAGTATCTCACTAGCCCGCGAGCAGTACTTC
cdr3_aa: CASSISLAREQYF

j_call: TRBJ1-1
clone_size: many
d_call: .
v_call: TRBV30
cdr3_nt: TGTGCCTGGAGTAAGACAGCTGAAGCTTTCTTT
cdr3_aa: CAWSKTAEAFF

j_call: TRBJ1-6
clone_size: few
d_call: .
v_call: TRBV11-2
cdr3_nt: TGTGCCAGCAGCTTAAGGGGGGGTTATAATTCACCCCTCCACTTT
cdr3_aa: CASSLRGGYNSPLHF

j_call: TRBJ2-7
clone_size: .
d_call: .
v_call: TRBV30
cdr3_nt: TGTGCCTGGACATTTGGACAGTCTAGCTCCTACGAGCAGTACTTC
cdr3_aa: CAWTFGQSSSYEQYF

j_call: TRBJ2-2
clone_size: few
d_call: TRBD2
v_call: TRBV20-1
cdr3_nt: TGCAGTGCTAGAGCCCCCGGGACTAGCGGCACCGGGGAGCTGTTTTTT
cdr3_aa: CSARAPGTSGTGELFF

j_call: TRBJ2-7
clone_size: .
d_call: TRBD2
v_call: TRBV6-1
cdr3_nt: TGTGCCAGCAGAACGGGACTAGCGGGAGATTCCGTCTTAAAGCAGTACTTC
cdr3_aa: CASRTGLAGDSVLKQYF

j_call: TRBJ2-5
clone_size: .
d_call: .
v_call: TRBV3-1
cdr3_nt: TGTGCCAGCAGCCAACACCAAGAGACCCAGTACTTC
cdr3_aa: CASSQHQETQYF

j_call: TRBJ2-1
clone_size: many
d_call: TRBD2
v_call: TRBV7-3
cdr3_nt: TGTGCCAGCAGCTTAACGCGGATAGCGGGAAAGTTGAATGAGCAGTTCTTC
cdr3_aa: CASSLTRIAGKLNEQFF

j_call: TRBJ2-7
clone_size: few
d_call: TRBD1
v_call: TRBV7-9
cdr3_nt: TGTGCCAGCAGCTTAACGACAGGGGGCACCTACGAGCAGTACTTC
cdr3_aa: CASSLTTGGTYEQYF

j_call: TRBJ2-1
clone_size: many
d_call: TRBD2
v_call: TRBV11-3
cdr3_nt: TGTGCCAGCAGTTCTAGGGGACTAGCGGGAGGTTGGGGCAATGAGCAGTTCTTC
cdr3_aa: CASSSRGLAGGWGNEQFF

j_call: TRBJ2-3
clone_size: many
d_call: .
v_call: TRBV7-6
cdr3_nt: TGTGCCAGCAGACCGTCGGGGGAGTGGGGCACAGATACGCAGTATTTT
cdr3_aa: CASRPSGEWGTDTQYF

j_call: TRBJ2-1
clone_size: .
d_call: TRBD2
v_call: TRBV5-6
cdr3_nt: TGTGCCAGCAGCTATGATAGCGGGGTCTACAATGAGCAGTTCTTC
cdr3_aa: CASSYDSGVYNEQFF

j_call: TRBJ2-1
clone_size: many
d_call: TRBD1
v_call: TRBV6-2/TRBV6-3
cdr3_nt: TGTGCCAGCAGTTTACCGACAGGGTTGAATGAGCAGTTCTTC
cdr3_aa: CASSLPTGLNEQFF

j_call: TRBJ2-3
clone_size: .
d_call: TRBD2
v_call: TRBV6-2/TRBV6-3
cdr3_nt: TGTGCCAGCAACCTGCCGGGACTAGCGATGACAGATACGCAGTATTTT
cdr3_aa: CASNLPGLAMTDTQYF

j_call: TRBJ1-1
clone_size: .
d_call: .
v_call: TRBV28
cdr3_nt: TGTGCCAGCAGTTTAGGGGGGACCTTCAACACTGAAGCTTTCTTT
cdr3_aa: CASSLGGTFNTEAFF

j_call: TRBJ2-7
clone_size: many
d_call: .
v_call: TRBV6-2/TRBV6-3
cdr3_nt: TGTGCCAGCAGTTACTGGGCTAGCTCCTACGAGCAGTACTTC
cdr3_aa: CASSYWASSYEQYF

j_call: TRBJ2-1
clone_size: .
d_call: .
v_call: TRBV6-2/TRBV6-3
cdr3_nt: TGTGCCAGCAAACCGCCGAGCTCCTACAATGAGCAGTTCTTC
cdr3_aa: CASKPPSSYNEQFF

j_call: TRBJ1-1
clone_size: .
d_call: TRBD1
v_call: TRBV24-1
cdr3_nt: TGTGCCACCAGTGAGGCCGGGACAGGGATTGGAGCTTTCTTT
cdr3_aa: CATSEAGTGIGAFF

j_call: TRBJ2-3
clone_size: many
d_call: TRBD2
v_call: TRBV7-6
cdr3_nt: TGTGCCAGCAGCTTAGGCGGGGGGAACACAGATACGCAGTATTTT
cdr3_aa: CASSLGGGNTDTQYF